This T cell receptor beta chain was observed in a study of early T cells in non-severe SARS-CoV-2 infection. TCRdb itself ran the 5' RACE reads through MiXCR, one entry per CDR3 protein. The sample holds some 61,000 distinct CDR3 sequences, more than 9% seen once. V lost 2 bases, J lost 7 bases, and 7 bases stayed unmatched. CDR3 length: 14 residues. Germline CDR1 reads SQVTM; CDR2 reads ANQGSEA. The sequence was collected from an adult who was a healthcare worker with PCR-confirmed SARS-CoV-2 infection or an uninfected control (not recorded which). The V gene is TRBV29-1, the J gene TRBJ2-1; TRBD1 matches 8 bases. Material for sequencing was whole blood. CDR3 sequence: CSVEPRGLGNEQFF. As DNA, the CDR3 is TGCAGCGTTGAACCCAGGGGGCTAGGGAATGAGCAGTTCTTC.